One and the same sample provided the 29 T cell receptor beta chains below, sequenced in a study of a mutant IDH1 vaccine in newly diagnosed glioma. Noted time point: week 35, safety follow-up. Alongside topical imiquimod, each dose of vaccine comprised 300 ug of mutant IDH1 20-mer peptide. The table came from immunoSEQ multiplex PCR; TCRdb's copy has only in-frame clones and leaves some out. The sample has around 50,000 clones, 80% to 85% seen once. These receptors have no identified antigens. The sequencing here drew on PBMCs, taken from a glioma patient whose treatment included an IDH1 peptide vaccine. The receptors stem from a woman under 30 with glioma.

This clone has more than one count but fewer than ten. The CDR3 DNA reads as TGTGCCAGCAGCTCCCGGGGAGAGGGGGCCACTGAAGCTTTCTTT. Residues: CASSSRGEGATEAFF. The chain employs TRBV7-8 and TRBJ1-1, with 7 bases fitting TRBD1. The germline gives CDR1 SGHVS, CDR2 FQNEAQ. J gave up 4 bases and V 4 bases, and 9 bases lay outside the gene matches. CDR3 size: 15 residues.

This clone turned up a few times. The CDR3 here is CATRRTNQPQHF. The CDR3 nucleotides are TGTGCCACCAGACGGACCAATCAGCCCCAGCATTTT. The chain carries TRBV19 and TRBJ1-5; D is unresolved. Germline CDR1 reads LNHDA; CDR2 reads SQIVND (reference sequence). The CDR3 contains 12 residues. Between the trimmed V and J ends, which lost 10 bases and 3 bases, there was a span of 10 bases.

This chain connects TRBV4-1 to TRBJ2-7; D gene ambiguous. The CDR3 runs to 13 residues. Germline V CDR1 and CDR2: MGHRA, YSYEKL. V was trimmed by 1 base and J by 3 bases, leaving 7 bases between them. The CDR3 DNA reads TGCGCCAGCAGCCAAGGGTCAAACTACGAGCAGTACTTC. Translated, it gives CASSQGSNYEQYF.

This chain connects TRBV19 to TRBJ1-5; D is undetermined. This CDR3 is 9 amino acids long. Germline V lookup: CDR1 LNHDA, CDR2 SQIVND (reference sequence). Trimming took 8 bases from V and 9 from J, leaving 5 bases between them. CDR3 sequence: CASGLPQHF. The CDR3 DNA is TGTGCCAGTGGGTTGCCCCAGCATTTT. Combining the CDR3 with reference TRBV19 and TRBJ1-5 gives the whole variable domain DGGITQSPKYLFRKEGQNVTLSCEQNLNHDAMYWYRQDPGQGLRLIYYSQIVNDFQKGDIAEGYSVSREKKESFPLTVTSAQKNPTAFYLCASGLPQHFGDGTRLSIL.

This chain uses TRBV30 with TRBJ1-1; a possible D gene is TRBD1 (5 bases). Germline CDR1 GTSNPN, CDR2 SVGIG (reference sequence). This CDR3 is 12 amino acids long. The germline V and J ends were trimmed by 8 bases and 1 base, with 11 bases remaining between them. DNA of the CDR3: TGTGCCGGGGGTGTCGGGAACACTGAAGCTTTCTTT. Translated, it gives CAGGVGNTEAFF.

The chain employs TRBV27 and TRBJ1-5; no reliable D call. Germline V gives CDR1 MNHEY, CDR2 SMNVEV (reference sequence). The CDR3 has 12 amino acids. V was pared by 9 bases and J by 3 bases, with 9 bases between. CDR3 amino acids: CASRGVNQPQHF. As DNA, the CDR3 is TGTGCCAGTCGTGGGGTCAATCAGCCCCAGCATTTT.

The chain joins TRBV5-1 to TRBJ2-7; 12 bases fit TRBD1. CDR1 and CDR2 (germline): SGHRS, YFSETQ. V trimming: 4 bases; J trimming: 2 bases; junction bases outside the gene matches: 10. The CDR3 consists of 17 residues. CDR3: CASSLWGGTGGTYEQYF. CDR3 coding DNA: TGCGCCAGCAGCCTTTGGGGGGGGACAGGGGGCACCTACGAGCAGTACTTC.

The rearrangement joins TRBV7-6 to TRBJ2-6; maybe TRBD1 (6 bases). Germline CDR1 reads SGHVS; CDR2 reads FNYEAQ. Trimming stripped 1 base from V and 0 bases from J, with 19 bases between. The CDR3 has 20 residues. The chain's CDR3 is CASSLVIRGAPLSGANVLTF. DNA for the CDR3: TGTGCCAGCAGCTTAGTGATCAGGGGTGCCCCTCTCTCTGGGGCCAACGTCCTGACTTTC.

In this sample, this clone turned up once. The CDR3 sequence is CASSLQGQGNEQFF. The DNA for the CDR3 is TGTGCCAGCAGCTTACAGGGTCAGGGGAATGAGCAGTTCTTC. The chain couples TRBV11-1 to TRBJ2-1; tentatively, D is TRBD1 (6 bases). The CDR3 is made up of 14 amino acids. Trimming shortened V by 2 bases and J by 7 bases, and 12 bases separated the two germline ends. Germline V lookup: CDR1 SGHAT, CDR2 FQDESV (reference sequence).

The rearrangement joins TRBV4-1 to TRBJ1-3; possible D gene TRBD1, 5 bases. Germline V gives CDR1 MGHRA, CDR2 YSYEKL. Trimming took off 4 bases at V and 4 bases at J, with 20 bases between the two ends. The CDR3 runs 17 residues. CDR3 residues: CASSRSIDRPWGNTIYF. Written as DNA, the CDR3 is TGCGCCAGCAGCCGATCCATCGACAGACCTTGGGGAAACACCATATATTTT.

The chain employs TRBV6-5 and TRBJ2-7; D is unclear. Germline CDR1 MNHEY, CDR2 SVGAGI. The V and J ends lost 6 bases and 5 bases respectively, with 11 bases between them. The CDR3 has 12 residues. In DNA, the CDR3 is TGTGCCAGCAGCCGAGACCGTAACGAGCAGTACTTC. As protein: CASSRDRNEQYF.

The V call is TRBV4-3, the J call TRBJ2-7; D call uncertain. CDR3 length equals 13 residues. The V gene's germline CDR1 is LGHNA and CDR2 YSLEER. The ends were cut back, 1 base at V and 2 bases at J, with 6 bases in the middle. CDR3 coding DNA: TGCGCCAGCAGCCAAGGGACCACCTACGAGCAGTACTTC. This codes for CASSQGTTYEQYF.

The chain recombines TRBV29-1 with TRBJ2-5; D not resolved. Germline loops: CDR1 SQVTM, CDR2 ANQGSEA. The CDR3 runs to 13 residues. The V and J ends lost 6 bases and 4 bases respectively, with 15 bases between them. Here the CDR3 reads CSVPTGVVETQYF. The CDR3 coding sequence is TGCAGCGTCCCGACCGGCGTAGTAGAGACCCAGTACTTC.

The genes are TRBV5-6 and TRBJ2-1; the match to TRBD2 covers 16 bases. From germline, CDR1 is SGHDT and CDR2 YYEEEE. The CDR3 consists of 15 residues. The ends lost 4 bases at V and 12 bases at J; junction bases unmatched: 7. Here the CDR3 reads CASSPGLAGGLGQFF. Written as DNA, the CDR3 is TGTGCCAGCAGCCCGGGACTAGCGGGGGGGCTAGGGCAGTTCTTC.

The chain uses TRBV28 and TRBJ1-5; D is unclear. The V end was cut by 3 bases, the J end by 10 bases, with 1 base between. Germline V CDR1 and CDR2: MDHEN, SYDVKM. This CDR3 has 9 amino acids. CDR3 bases: TGTGCCAGCAGTTTTCCCCAGCATTTT. It specifies CASSFPQHF. Full variable domain (outside the CDR3, taken from reference TRBV28 and TRBJ1-5): DVKVTQSSRYLVKRTGEKVFLECVQDMDHENMFWYRQDPGLGLRLIYFSYDVKMKEKGDIPEGYSVSREKKERFSLILESASTNQTSMYLCASSFPQHFGDGTRLSIL.

V usage is TRBV19 and J usage is TRBJ1-2, with D possibly TRBD1 on 5 matching bases. Trimming removed 10 bases from V and 7 bases from J, with 25 bases in between. Germline assignment: CDR1 LNHDA and CDR2 SQIVND (reference sequence). This CDR3 is 15 amino acids long. The CDR3 nucleotides read TGTGCCACCCTTGGGGCCAGGAGGAAAGGTTCTGGCTACACCTTC. Residues: CATLGARRKGSGYTF.

The V and J genes are TRBV19 and TRBJ1-1; D is unresolved. Germline V gene sequence: CDR1 LNHDA, CDR2 SQIVND (reference sequence). The CDR3 totals 13 residues. Trimming left V 8 bases short and J 4 bases short, with 14 bases between. DNA of the CDR3: TGTGCCAGTCGTTTTGGCTTAGGCACTGAAGCTTTCTTT. It specifies CASRFGLGTEAFF.

The V gene is TRBV5-1, the J gene TRBJ2-1, with 13 bases that match TRBD2. The V segment lost 0 bases and the J segment 7 bases; nucleotides outside the gene matches: 4. Germline loops: CDR1 SGHRS, CDR2 YFSETQ. There are 16 residues in the CDR3. The CDR3: CASSLDTGLAGNEQFF. CDR3 nucleotides: TGCGCCAGCAGCTTGGACACGGGACTAGCGGGGAATGAGCAGTTCTTC.

The rearrangement joins TRBV5-3 to TRBJ2-2, with D uncertain. TRBV5-3 is labeled an ORF, and its function is uncertain. The CDR3 consists of 11 residues. The V and J ends lost 2 bases and 7 bases respectively, with 3 bases between them. CDR3 protein: CARSLIGELFF. DNA for the CDR3: TGTGCCAGAAGCTTAATCGGGGAGCTGTTTTTT.

The chain links TRBV4-1 to TRBJ2-3; the match to TRBD1 covers 9 bases. The CDR3 loop spans 16 amino acids. Germline CDR1 and CDR2: MGHRA and YSYEKL. The junction had 8 bases not matched to a gene; V was cut back by 4 bases and J by 3 bases. The CDR3 loop reads CASSLGQGRGTDTQYF. CDR3 in DNA: TGCGCCAGCAGCCTTGGACAGGGGAGGGGAACAGATACGCAGTATTTT.

V usage is TRBV2 and J usage is TRBJ2-3, with 9 nucleotides matching TRBD2. V gave up 5 bases and J gave up 1 base; unmatched junction bases: 1. Germline lookup yields CDR1 SNHLY and CDR2 FYNNEI. CDR3 size: 14 residues. The CDR3 is CASSWTSGTDTQYF. The CDR3 coding sequence is TGTGCCAGCAGTTGGACTAGCGGCACAGATACGCAGTATTTT.

The rearrangement uses TRBV6-5 and TRBJ2-1; the D gene is possibly TRBD2 (6 bases). Trimming removed 5 bases from V and 6 bases from J, with 17 bases in between. The germline V gene has CDR1 MNHEY and CDR2 SVGAGI. This CDR3 has 15 amino acids. The CDR3 reads CASSPSSGGANEQFF. Here the CDR3 DNA reads TGTGCCAGCAGTCCCAGTTCTGGAGGGGCCAATGAGCAGTTCTTC.

The CDR3 loop reads CASSPHLPSLAGGTAYNEQFF. Here the CDR3 DNA reads TGTGCCAGCAGCCCCCATCTCCCGTCACTAGCGGGAGGGACCGCCTACAATGAGCAGTTCTTC. This chain links TRBV27 with TRBJ2-1; 13 bases are a match to TRBD2. The trim removed 6 bases at V and 2 bases at J, leaving 19 bases unmatched. This CDR3 comprises 21 residues. Germline CDR1 MNHEY, CDR2 SMNVEV (reference sequence).

Here the CDR3 DNA reads TGTGCCAGCAGCAGGGACAGGGACTACGAGCAGTACTTC. It yields the protein CASSRDRDYEQYF. The chain employs TRBV5-4 and TRBJ2-7; 9 bases agree with TRBD1. Trimming took 4 bases from V and 3 from J; bases not matched to a gene: 2. This CDR3 contains 13 residues. Germline CDR1 SGHNT, CDR2 YYREEE (reference sequence).

The chain employs TRBV5-1 and TRBJ2-3; 10 bases match TRBD2. Germline V gene lookup returns CDR1 SGHRS and CDR2 YFSETQ. CDR3 length equals 16 residues. With V trimmed by 4 bases and J by 5 bases, 10 bases remained unmatched. The CDR3 protein is CASSLNPAGGGDTQYF. Here the CDR3 DNA reads TGCGCCAGCAGCCTAAACCCAGCGGGAGGGGGAGATACGCAGTATTTT.

The chain is built from TRBV19 and TRBJ1-5; 7 bases line up with TRBD1. Germline values: CDR1 LNHDA, CDR2 SQIVND (reference sequence). With 3 bases clipped from V and 1 base from J, the junction kept 0 bases outside the gene matches. This CDR3 contains 14 residues. The CDR3 protein is CASSMDRSNQPQHF. The CDR3 DNA follows: TGTGCCAGTAGTATGGACAGGAGCAATCAGCCCCAGCATTTT.

The chain is built from TRBV4-2 and TRBJ2-3; 14 nucleotides line up with TRBD2. With 1 base clipped from V and 4 bases from J, the junction kept 1 base outside the gene matches. The CDR3 contains 16 residues. From germline, CDR1 is LGHNA and CDR2 YNFKEQ. The CDR3 region is CASSQGLAGGPDTQYF. CDR3 DNA: TGTGCCAGCAGCCAAGGACTAGCGGGGGGGCCAGATACGCAGTATTTT.

CDR3 sequence (DNA): TGTGCCACCGAACCGGGGACAGCGAACACCGGGGAGCTGTTTTTT. Translating it yields CATEPGTANTGELFF. The V and J genes are TRBV7-8 and TRBJ2-2, with 7 bases lining up with TRBD1. Germline CDR1 is SGHVS and CDR2 is FQNEAQ. This CDR3 region has 15 residues. V gave up 10 bases and J gave up 0 bases; unmatched junction bases: 8.

This chain connects TRBV12-2 to TRBJ2-2; no DNA check was done on the table's D call, TRBD1. TRBV12-2 is a listed pseudogene. CDR3 length: 15 amino acids. The CDR3 reads CASRLDGHNTGELFF. In nucleotides, the CDR3 is TGTGCAAGTCGCTTAGATGGACACAACACCGGGGAGCTGTTTTTT.